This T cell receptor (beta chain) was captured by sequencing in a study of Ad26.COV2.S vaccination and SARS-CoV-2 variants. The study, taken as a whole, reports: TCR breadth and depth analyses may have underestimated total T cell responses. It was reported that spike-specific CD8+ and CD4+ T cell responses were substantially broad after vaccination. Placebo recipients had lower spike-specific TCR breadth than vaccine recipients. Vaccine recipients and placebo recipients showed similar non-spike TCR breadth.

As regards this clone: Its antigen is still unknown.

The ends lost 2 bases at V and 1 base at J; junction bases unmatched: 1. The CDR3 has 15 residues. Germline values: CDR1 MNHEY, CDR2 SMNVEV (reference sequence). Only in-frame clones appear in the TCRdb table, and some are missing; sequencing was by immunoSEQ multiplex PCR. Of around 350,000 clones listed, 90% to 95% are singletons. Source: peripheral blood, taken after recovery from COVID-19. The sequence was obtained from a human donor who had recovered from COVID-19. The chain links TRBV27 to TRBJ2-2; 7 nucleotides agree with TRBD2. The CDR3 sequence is CASSLAGVNTGELFF. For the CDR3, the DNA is TGTGCCAGCAGTTTAGCGGGGGTGAACACCGGGGAGCTGTTTTTT.